This TCR beta chain was identified during a study of OX40 agonist ivuxolimab in advanced cancers. Study-wide points: What antigens the expanded peripheral T cells recognized was never established. CD4+ and CD8+ T cells in blood underwent clonal expansion by week 6 at 0.1 to 3.0 mg/kg. Low normalized clonal expansion also occurred in some nonresponding patients.

The repertoire was sequenced with immunoSEQ multiplex PCR; TCRdb's copy has only in-frame clones and lacks some. The table includes over 50,000 clones, roughly 85% detected once. This clone was counted once. What it binds is unknown. The specimen comprised CD4+ or CD8+ T cells sorted from blood, sampled in a trial of the OX40 agonist ivuxolimab. This TCR was sampled from an adult with an advanced solid tumor such as melanoma, head and neck, liver or kidney cancer.

CDR3 sequence (DNA): TGCAGCGTTTTCGTGGGGTCCCTGAACACTGAAGCTTTCTTT. Protein product: CSVFVGSLNTEAFF. The rearrangement joins TRBV29-1 to TRBJ1-1; no definite D call. The CDR3 runs 14 residues. The germline V gene has CDR1 SQVTM and CDR2 ANQGSEA. V lost 5 bases to trimming and J lost 0 bases, with 13 bases between them.